The source of this TCR beta chain is a study of identical twins. Study-level findings and limits: While abundant cord blood beta clonotypes carried fewer insertions, memory repertoires showed no such pattern. Twins shared beta out-of-frame sequences in excess, but this excess was weaker.

On this clonotype: Its antigen remains unknown.

TCRdb fed the 5' RACE reads into MiXCR, producing one record per CDR3 protein. The sample includes about 730,000 distinct CDR3 sequences, around 21% of them seen just once. J gave up 2 bases and V 6 bases, and 8 bases lay outside the gene matches. The germline V gene encodes CDR1 MNHNS and CDR2 SASEGT. This CDR3 comprises 17 residues. These records were also assigned to another study, of T cells expressing NK-cell markers. That publication notes: A handful of donors had dominant NKG2C+ clonotypes that comprised roughly 1.0-7.0% of their CD8+ T cells.

The chain employs TRBV6-1 and TRBJ2-4; 12 nucleotides align to TRBD1. The clonotype was recovered from a young woman in good health. The sequenced material came from PBMCs. The CDR3 spells CASSPGTGGPTKNIQYF. The CDR3 region has the DNA TGTGCCAGCAGCCCCGGGACAGGGGGCCCGACCAAAAACATTCAGTACTTC.